The 21 T cell receptor beta chains in this list originate from one sample, sequenced in a study of blood T cells in healthy people across ages. The authors ran a second PCR of 7 to 11 cycles using a sample-barcoded 5' primer and a J-beta primer mix. MiXCR was run by TCRdb on the 5' RACE reads, yielding one entry per CDR3 protein. The table lists hundreds of thousands of distinct CDR3 sequences, about 42% of them singletons. Sample: blood. The receptors stem from a woman aged 60-75 years in good health.

The chain links TRBV6-4 to TRBJ1-2; 11 nucleotides line up with TRBD1. This CDR3 has 15 amino acids. Germline CDR1 is MRHNA and CDR2 is SNTAGT. V lost 2 bases and J lost 7; bases outside the gene matches: 6. CDR3 loop: CASSDKPGQGVGYTF. CDR3 nucleotides: TGTGCCAGCAGTGACAAACCGGGACAGGGGGTTGGCTACACCTTC.

This clonotype has only one observation. The genes are TRBV28 and TRBJ2-6; D remains unclear. Per germline, CDR1 MDHEN and CDR2 SYDVKM. This CDR3 is built from 15 residues. With 5 bases removed from V and 0 bases from J, the gap between germline ends came to 8 bases. The CDR3 region has the DNA TGTGCCAGCAGTACTCCTGGCTCTGGGGCCAACGTCCTGACTTTC. Amino acids: CASSTPGSGANVLTF.

V and J are TRBV7-9 and TRBJ2-7; weak D call: TRBD2 (6 bases). The germline V gene encodes CDR1 SEHNR and CDR2 FQNEAQ (reference sequence). This CDR3 is built from 16 residues. The V end lost 5 bases, the J end lost 1 base, and 18 bases lay between the germline ends. CDR3 sequence: CASSPGGVAGSYEQYF. As DNA, the CDR3 is TGTGCCAGCAGCCCTGGGGGTGTGGCGGGGTCCTACGAGCAGTACTTC.

The rearrangement links TRBV6-5 to TRBJ2-5; D is possibly TRBD1 (6 bases). The CDR3 consists of 14 residues. The germline gives CDR1 MNHEY, CDR2 SVGAGI. V was shortened by 5 bases and J by 11 bases, with 21 bases between the two germline ends. Written as DNA, the CDR3 is TGTGCCAGCAGTGCCGGACAGATCTACAATGAGCAGTACTTC. It specifies CASSAGQIYNEQYF.

This chain links TRBV6-6 with TRBJ1-1; D might be TRBD1 (6 bases). Germline loops: CDR1 MNHNY, CDR2 SVGAGI (reference sequence). The CDR3 covers 15 residues. Trimming stripped 4 bases from V and 3 bases from J, with 15 bases between. The CDR3, as DNA: TGTGCCAGCAGTTCTACGGGGGCGCGGGACACTGAAGCTTTCTTT. Translating gives CASSSTGARDTEAFF.

This chain connects TRBV28 to TRBJ1-2, with unresolved D. The CDR3 is 14 residues long. Germline V CDR1 and CDR2: MDHEN, SYDVKM. The germline V and J ends were trimmed by 6 bases and 0 bases, with 11 bases remaining between them. CDR3 sequence (DNA): TGTGCCAGCAGCGTGGACGGTGCTAACTATGGCTACACCTTC. This encodes CASSVDGANYGYTF.

The chain carries TRBV27 and TRBJ2-3; D is undetermined. V dropped 7 bases and J dropped 1 base, with 18 bases sitting between them. The CDR3 has 16 amino acids. Germline-derived CDR1 and CDR2 are MNHEY and SMNVEV (reference sequence). For the CDR3, the DNA is TGTGCCAGCACCCAAAGGCGAGTGGTAGGCACAGATACGCAGTATTTT. Amino acids: CASTQRRVVGTDTQYF.

The chain links TRBV3-1 to TRBJ1-4, with 8 bases identical to TRBD1. This CDR3 is 15 amino acids long. Germline V gives CDR1 LGHDT, CDR2 YNNKEL (reference sequence). The trim removed 3 bases at V and 5 bases at J, leaving 5 bases unmatched. CDR3 sequence reads: CASSHVGQENEKLFF. CDR3 nucleotides: TGTGCCAGCAGCCACGTGGGACAGGAAAATGAAAAACTGTTTTTT. Full variable domain (rest looked up from reference TRBV3-1 and TRBJ1-4): DTAVSQTPKYLVTQMGNDKSIKCEQNLGHDTMYWYKQDSKKFLKIMFSYNNKELIINETVPNRFSPKSPDKAHLNLHINSLELGDSAVYFCASSHVGQENEKLFFGSGTQLSVL.

CDR3 bases: TGTGCCAGCAGTGGGCAGGGGAATGAGCAGTTCTTC. It specifies CASSGQGNEQFF. This chain connects TRBV2 to TRBJ2-1; D may be TRBD1 (6 bases). CDR1 and CDR2 (germline): SNHLY, FYNNEI. The CDR3 contains 12 residues. V gave up 4 bases and J gave up 7 bases, with 8 bases separating them.

The gene calls are TRBV3-1 and TRBJ2-2, with D perhaps TRBD1 (6 bases). The CDR3 consists of 16 residues. V lost 2 bases to trimming and J lost 4 bases, with 14 bases between them. Germline V CDR1 and CDR2: LGHDT, YNNKEL (reference sequence). In DNA, the CDR3 is TGTGCCAGCAGCCAATCCGACAGGACACTCACCGGGGAGCTGTTTTTT. Translating it yields CASSQSDRTLTGELFF.

This clonotype was found a few times. This chain joins TRBV6-2 or TRBV6-3 and TRBJ1-2; D unresolved. Trimming stripped 7 bases from V and 2 bases from J, with 5 bases between. There are 11 residues in the CDR3. The germline V gene has CDR1 MNHEY and CDR2 SVGEGT. CDR3 loop: CASNRNYGYTF. The CDR3 nucleotides read TGTGCCAGCAACAGAAACTATGGCTACACCTTC.

This clonotype has just a few counts. CDR3 in amino acids: CASSLRLDPDTQYF. CDR3 coding DNA: TGTGCCAGCAGCTTACGGTTAGATCCAGATACGCAGTATTTT. This rearrangement joins TRBV7-3 to TRBJ2-3; D gene uncertain. Germline CDR1 and CDR2: SGHTA and FQGTGA. This CDR3 has 14 amino acids. V lost 2 bases to trimming and J lost 4 bases, with 10 bases between them.

This clonotype was seen more than once but under ten times. This chain connects TRBV7-2 to TRBJ2-1, with 14 positions matching TRBD2. V lost 5 bases and J lost 8; bases outside the gene matches: 14. The CDR3 covers 18 residues. Germline V gene data show CDR1 as SGHTA and CDR2 as FQGNSA. This CDR3 is CASSGGSGLAGVWYEQFF. In DNA form, the CDR3 reads TGTGCCAGCAGCGGAGGATCGGGACTAGCGGGAGTTTGGTATGAGCAGTTCTTC.

The CDR3 bases are TGTGCCATCAGTCCGGGGGCAGGACTAGATAGCAATCAGCCCCAGCATTTT. It specifies CAISPGAGLDSNQPQHF. The V and J genes are TRBV10-3 and TRBJ1-5; maybe TRBD1 (6 bases). The V end was cut by 5 bases, the J end by 0 bases, with 17 bases between. The CDR3 consists of 17 residues. Germline V CDR1 and CDR2: ENHRY, SYGVKD.

In regard to this clonotype: Germline is not matched at one junction end, which may reflect a read error. V is TRBV7-2 and J is TRBJ2-3, with D perhaps matching TRBD1 (5 bases). CDR3 length: 12 amino acids. CDR1 SGHTA and CDR2 FQGNSA come from the germline V gene. CDR3 in amino acids: CASSTSTGTQYF. In DNA form, the CDR3 reads TGTGCCAGCAGCACAAGCACAGGTACGCAGTATTTT.

A remark on this clonotype: This may stem from a read error, because a much larger clone lies one nucleotide away. This chain connects TRBV7-2 to TRBJ2-1; 7 bases are shared with TRBD2. The tail of the sequence fits TRBJ2-7 better, so the J call may be wrong. Germline V CDR1 and CDR2: SGHTA, FQGNSA. This CDR3 comprises 16 residues. CDR3 loop: CASSRTGGYSYNEQYF. The CDR3 region has the DNA TGTGCCAGCAGCCGGACCGGGGGGTACTCCTACAATGAGCAGTACTTC.

Only a few counts were recorded for this clonotype. The chain links TRBV5-1 to TRBJ2-1, with D possibly TRBD1 on 6 matching bases. Germline loops: CDR1 SGHRS, CDR2 YFSETQ. The V end lost 4 bases, the J end lost 0 bases, and 11 bases lay between the germline ends. This CDR3 is 15 amino acids long. The CDR3 DNA follows: TGCGCCAGCAGCACCGGACAGATCTCCTACAATGAGCAGTTCTTC. Its translation is CASSTGQISYNEQFF.

The gene calls are TRBV6-6 and TRBJ2-3, with TRBD2 matching 7 bases. After removal of 5 bases from V and 1 base from J, the junction contained 12 bases not matched to a gene. CDR3 length: 17 residues. The germline V gene has CDR1 MNHNY and CDR2 SVGAGI (reference sequence). The CDR3 protein is CASSPQKVTSGTDTQYF. DNA of the CDR3: TGTGCCAGCAGTCCCCAGAAGGTCACTAGCGGCACAGATACGCAGTATTTT.

Remarks on this clonotype: A read error may produce the germline difference seen at one junction end. The chain links TRBV20-1 to TRBJ2-5, with D possibly TRBD2 on 6 matching bases. CDR3 size: 11 residues. CDR1 DFQATT and CDR2 SNEGSKA come from the germline V gene (reference sequence). The CDR3 loop reads CGAGGEETQYF. CDR3 sequence (DNA): TGCGGTGCTGGAGGGGAAGAGACCCAGTACTTC.

This clonotype has just a few counts. The chain combines TRBV7-2 with TRBJ2-5, with D perhaps TRBD1 or TRBD2 (5 bases each). Trimming stripped 3 bases from V and 5 bases from J, with 16 bases between. CDR1 is SGHTA, CDR2 FQGNSA, per germline. The CDR3 totals 15 residues. The CDR3 loop reads CASSFPGAGGETQYF. The CDR3 region has the DNA TGTGCCAGCAGCTTCCCCGGGGCGGGCGGGGAGACCCAGTACTTC.

This clonotype was seen many times. This chain joins TRBV25-1 and TRBJ2-5, with 11 bases identical to TRBD1. The CDR3 loop spans 16 amino acids. Germline V gene lookup returns CDR1 MGHDK and CDR2 SYGVNS. V was pared by 5 bases and J by 4 bases, with 9 bases of the junction left unmatched. The CDR3 loop is CASSKPYGTGGETQYF. The CDR3 DNA reads TGTGCCAGCAGTAAACCGTATGGGACAGGGGGAGAGACCCAGTACTTC.